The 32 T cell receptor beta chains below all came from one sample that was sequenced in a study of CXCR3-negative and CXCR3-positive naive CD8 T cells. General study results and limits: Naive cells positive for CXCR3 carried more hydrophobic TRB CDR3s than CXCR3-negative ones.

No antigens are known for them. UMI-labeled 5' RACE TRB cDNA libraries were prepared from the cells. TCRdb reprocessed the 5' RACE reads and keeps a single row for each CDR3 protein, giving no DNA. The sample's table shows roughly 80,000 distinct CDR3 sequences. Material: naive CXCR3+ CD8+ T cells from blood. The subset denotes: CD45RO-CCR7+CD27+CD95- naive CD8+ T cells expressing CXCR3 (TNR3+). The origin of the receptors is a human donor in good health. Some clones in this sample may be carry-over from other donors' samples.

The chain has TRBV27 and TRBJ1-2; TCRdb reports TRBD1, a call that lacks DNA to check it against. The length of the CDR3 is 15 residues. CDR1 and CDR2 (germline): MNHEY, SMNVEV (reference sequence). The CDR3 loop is CASSFAPSGDYGYTF.

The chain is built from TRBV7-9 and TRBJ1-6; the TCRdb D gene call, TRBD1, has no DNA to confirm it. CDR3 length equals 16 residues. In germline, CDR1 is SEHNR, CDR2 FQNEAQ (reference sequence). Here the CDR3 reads CASSPGQGEINSPLHF.

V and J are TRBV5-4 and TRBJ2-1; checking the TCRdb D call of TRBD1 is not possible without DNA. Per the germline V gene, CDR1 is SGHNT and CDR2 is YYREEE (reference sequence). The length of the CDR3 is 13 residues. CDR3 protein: CASTSGTGNEQFF. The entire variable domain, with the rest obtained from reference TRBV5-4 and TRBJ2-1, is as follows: ETGVTQSPTHLIKTRGQQVTLRCSSQSGHNTVSWYQQALGQGPQFIFQYYREEENGRGNFPPRFSGLQFPNYSSELNVNALELDDSALYLCASTSGTGNEQFFGPGTRLTVL.

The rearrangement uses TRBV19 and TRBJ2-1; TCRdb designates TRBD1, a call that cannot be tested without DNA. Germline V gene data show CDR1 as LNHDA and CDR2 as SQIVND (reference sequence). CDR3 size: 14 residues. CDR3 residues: CASSISTGGNEQFF.

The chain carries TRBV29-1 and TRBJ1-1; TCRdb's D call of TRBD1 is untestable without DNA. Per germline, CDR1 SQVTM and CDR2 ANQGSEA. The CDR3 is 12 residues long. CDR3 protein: CSITDRGPEAFF.

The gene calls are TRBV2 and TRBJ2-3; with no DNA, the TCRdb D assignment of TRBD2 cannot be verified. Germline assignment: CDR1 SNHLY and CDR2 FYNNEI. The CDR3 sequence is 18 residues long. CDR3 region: CASSDMAGGHGDTDTQYF.

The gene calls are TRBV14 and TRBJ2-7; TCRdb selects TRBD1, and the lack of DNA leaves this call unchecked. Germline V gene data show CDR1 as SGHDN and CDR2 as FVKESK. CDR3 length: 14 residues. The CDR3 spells CASSNRDRPYEQYF.

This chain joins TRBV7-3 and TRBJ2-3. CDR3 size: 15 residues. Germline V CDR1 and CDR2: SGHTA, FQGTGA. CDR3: CASSLSASSTDTQYF.

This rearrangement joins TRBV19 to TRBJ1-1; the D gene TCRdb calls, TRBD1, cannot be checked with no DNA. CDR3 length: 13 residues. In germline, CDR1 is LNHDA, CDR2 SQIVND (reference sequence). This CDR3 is CASLIGAGTEAFF.

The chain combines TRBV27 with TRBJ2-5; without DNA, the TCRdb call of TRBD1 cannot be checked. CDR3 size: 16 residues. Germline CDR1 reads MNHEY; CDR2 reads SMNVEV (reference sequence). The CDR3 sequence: CASSLSRDTVQETQYF.

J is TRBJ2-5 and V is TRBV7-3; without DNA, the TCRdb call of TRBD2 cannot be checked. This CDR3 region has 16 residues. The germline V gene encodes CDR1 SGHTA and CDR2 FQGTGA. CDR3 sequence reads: CASSLNGAEGFETQYF.

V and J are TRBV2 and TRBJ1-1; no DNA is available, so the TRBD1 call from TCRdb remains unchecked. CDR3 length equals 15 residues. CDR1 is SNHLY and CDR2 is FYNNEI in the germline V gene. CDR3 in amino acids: CASSEVGTGRTEAFF.

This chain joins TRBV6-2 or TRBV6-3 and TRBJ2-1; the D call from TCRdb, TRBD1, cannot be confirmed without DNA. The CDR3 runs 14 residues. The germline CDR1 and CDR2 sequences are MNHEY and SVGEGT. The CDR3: CALRQGWLNNEQFF.

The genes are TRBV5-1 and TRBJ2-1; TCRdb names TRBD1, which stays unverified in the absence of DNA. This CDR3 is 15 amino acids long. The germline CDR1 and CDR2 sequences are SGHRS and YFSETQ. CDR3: CASSPGTGYYNEQFF.

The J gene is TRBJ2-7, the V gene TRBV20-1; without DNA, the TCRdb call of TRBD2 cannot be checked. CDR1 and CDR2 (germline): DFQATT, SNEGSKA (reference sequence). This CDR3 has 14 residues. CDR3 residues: CSAEPLAETYEQYF.

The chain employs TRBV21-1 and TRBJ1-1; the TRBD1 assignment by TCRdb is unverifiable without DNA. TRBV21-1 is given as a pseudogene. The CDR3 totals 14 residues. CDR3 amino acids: CASSKLSGFTEAFF.

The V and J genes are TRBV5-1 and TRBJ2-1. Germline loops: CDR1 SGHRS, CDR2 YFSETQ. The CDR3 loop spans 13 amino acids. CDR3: CASTGSSYNEQFF. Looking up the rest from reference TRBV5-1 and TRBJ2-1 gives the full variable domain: KAGVTQTPRYLIKTRGQQVTLSCSPISGHRSVSWYQQTPGQGLQFLFEYFSETQRNKGNFPGRFSGRQFSNSRSEMNVSTLELGDSALYLCASTGSSYNEQFFGPGTRLTVL.

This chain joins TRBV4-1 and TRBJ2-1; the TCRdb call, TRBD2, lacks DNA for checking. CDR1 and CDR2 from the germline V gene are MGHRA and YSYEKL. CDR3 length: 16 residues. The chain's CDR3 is CASSHPGTSGYNEQFF.

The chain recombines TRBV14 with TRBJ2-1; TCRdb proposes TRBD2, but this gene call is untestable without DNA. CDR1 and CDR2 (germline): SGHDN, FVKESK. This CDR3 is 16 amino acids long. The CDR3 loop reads CASSQRDWSSYNEQFF.

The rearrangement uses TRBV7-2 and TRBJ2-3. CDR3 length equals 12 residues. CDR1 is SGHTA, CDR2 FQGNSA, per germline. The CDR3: CASSSHVDTQYF.

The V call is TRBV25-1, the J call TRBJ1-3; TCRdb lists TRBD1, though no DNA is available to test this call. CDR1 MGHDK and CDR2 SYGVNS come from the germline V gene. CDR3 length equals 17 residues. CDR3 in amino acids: CASSEYFGQGVGNTIYF.

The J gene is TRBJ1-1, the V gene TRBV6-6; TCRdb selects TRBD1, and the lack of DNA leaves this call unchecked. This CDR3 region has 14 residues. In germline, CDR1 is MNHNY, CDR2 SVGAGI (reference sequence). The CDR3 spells CASRETGANTEAFF.

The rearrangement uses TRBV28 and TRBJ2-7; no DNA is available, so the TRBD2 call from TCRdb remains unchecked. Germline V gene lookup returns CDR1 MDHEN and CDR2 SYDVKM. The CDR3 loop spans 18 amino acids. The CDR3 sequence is CASSFPSGGPGVSYEQYF. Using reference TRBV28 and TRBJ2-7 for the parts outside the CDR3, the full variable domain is DVKVTQSSRYLVKRTGEKVFLECVQDMDHENMFWYRQDPGLGLRLIYFSYDVKMKEKGDIPEGYSVSREKKERFSLILESASTNQTSMYLCASSFPSGGPGVSYEQYFGPGTRLTVT.

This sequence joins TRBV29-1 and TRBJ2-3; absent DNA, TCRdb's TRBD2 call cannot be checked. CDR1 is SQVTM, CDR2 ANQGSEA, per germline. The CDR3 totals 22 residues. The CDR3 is CSVEGGLAGGPGDSTSTDTQYF.

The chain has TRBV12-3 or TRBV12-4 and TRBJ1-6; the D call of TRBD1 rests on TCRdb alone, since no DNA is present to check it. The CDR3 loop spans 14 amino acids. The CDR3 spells CASSSSGGRSPLHF.

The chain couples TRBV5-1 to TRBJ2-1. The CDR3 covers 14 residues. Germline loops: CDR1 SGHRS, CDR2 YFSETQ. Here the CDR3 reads CASSLERALNEQFF.

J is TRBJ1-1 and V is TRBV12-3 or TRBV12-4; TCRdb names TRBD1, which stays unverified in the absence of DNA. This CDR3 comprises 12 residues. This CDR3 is CASSARGDEAFF.

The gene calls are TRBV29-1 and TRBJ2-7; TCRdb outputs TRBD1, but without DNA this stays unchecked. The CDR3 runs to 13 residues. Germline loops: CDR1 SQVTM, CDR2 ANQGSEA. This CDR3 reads CSVGDVPFHEQYF.

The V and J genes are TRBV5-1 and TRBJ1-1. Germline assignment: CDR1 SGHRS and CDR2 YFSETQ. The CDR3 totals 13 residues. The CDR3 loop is CASSLATWSEAFF.

The CDR3 is CASSPSRGAESYTF. The rearrangement joins TRBV18 to TRBJ1-2; TCRdb returns TRBD1, unconfirmable since there is no DNA. This CDR3 has 14 amino acids. The germline V gene has CDR1 KGHSH and CDR2 LQKENI. Supplemented by reference TRBV18 and TRBJ1-2, the full variable domain reads NAGVMQNPRHLVRRRGQEARLRCSPMKGHSHVYWYRQLPEEGLKFMVYLQKENIIDESGMPKERFSAEFPKEGPSILRIQQVVRGDSAAYFCASSPSRGAESYTFGSGTRLTVV.

The CDR3 sequence is CASSLVDLGATDTQYF. V is TRBV7-2 and J is TRBJ2-3; the D gene TCRdb calls, TRBD1, cannot be checked with no DNA. Germline V lookup: CDR1 SGHTA, CDR2 FQGNSA. The CDR3 has 16 residues.

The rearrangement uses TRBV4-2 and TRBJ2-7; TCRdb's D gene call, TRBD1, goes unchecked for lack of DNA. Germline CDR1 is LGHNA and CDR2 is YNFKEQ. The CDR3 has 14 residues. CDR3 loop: CASSQDSGFRGQYF.